These T cell receptor beta chains were read from a single sample in a study of vaccination effects on CD4 cells after COVID-19. Profiling relied on immunoSEQ multiplex PCR, and the TCRdb table lists in-frame clones only, not all of them. The table shows 55,000 to 90,000 clones, with 65% to 75% occurring only once. These receptors are not linked to any known antigen. This sample comprised CD4+ T cells from PBMCs cultured with HIV peptides, obtained before COVID-19 vaccination. Receptors originate from a human donor who had a prior SARS-CoV-2 infection. Each CDR3 is given with its conserved first and last residue. The D gene is left open where the match is weak. Some rows mark clone size as missing; the rest say once, few, many or name a class of expanded clone.

abundance,v_gene,d_gene,j_gene,CDR3aa,CDR3nt
.,TRBV9,TRBD1,TRBJ2-5,CASSPSGQGQETQYF,TGTGCCAGCAGCCCATCAGGACAGGGGCAAGAGACCCAGTACTTC
.,TRBV7-2,.,TRBJ1-6,CASSLDRNSPLHF,TGTGCCAGCAGCTTAGATCGAAATTCACCCCTCCACTTT
.,TRBV5-6,TRBD1,TRBJ2-2,CASSWGDRPTGELFF,TGTGCCAGCAGCTGGGGGGACAGGCCCACCGGGGAGCTGTTTTTT
once,TRBV7-9,.,TRBJ1-2,CASSSGRDKYGYTF,TGTGCCAGCAGCTCAGGCCGGGACAAATATGGCTACACCTTC
.,TRBV19,TRBD2,TRBJ2-3,CASTRERGRTDTQYF,TGTGCCAGTACGAGAGAGCGGGGTCGCACAGATACGCAGTATTTT
.,TRBV6-6,TRBD2,TRBJ2-3,CASSSPMAGAVDTQYF,TGTGCCAGCAGTTCCCCGATGGCGGGAGCGGTAGATACGCAGTATTTT
.,TRBV18,.,TRBJ2-5,CASSRDKETQYF,TGTGCCAGCTCGCGGGACAAAGAGACCCAGTACTTC
.,TRBV28,.,TRBJ2-3,CASSATWRAVADTQYF,TGTGCCAGCAGCGCTACCTGGCGGGCGGTAGCAGATACGCAGTATTTT
.,TRBV14,TRBD1,TRBJ1-2,CASSQVGDRRGYGYTF,TGTGCCAGCAGCCAAGTTGGGGACAGGAGGGGCTATGGCTACACCTTC
.,TRBV10-1,.,TRBJ2-7,CASRHRWRKITYEQYF,TGCGCCAGCAGACACCGGTGGCGCAAGATAACCTACGAGCAGTACTTC
.,TRBV2,.,TRBJ1-2,CASSEKGLAYGYTF,TGTGCCAGCAGTGAAAAAGGGTTGGCCTATGGCTACACCTTC
.,TRBV5-5,TRBD1,TRBJ1-1,CASSPPGQGAVAFF,TGTGCCAGCAGCCCTCCCGGACAGGGTGCTGTAGCTTTCTTT
.,TRBV2,TRBD1,TRBJ2-1,CASSVEGAGYNEQFF,TGTGCCAGCAGTGTTGAGGGGGCAGGATACAATGAGCAGTTCTTC
once,TRBV9,.,TRBJ2-4,CASSVEAGFAKNIQYF,TGTGCCAGCAGCGTAGAAGCAGGGTTTGCCAAAAACATTCAGTACTTC
.,TRBV6-6,.,TRBJ1-1,CASSYSGGVPEAFF,TGTGCCAGCAGTTACTCGGGTGGGGTCCCTGAAGCTTTCTTT
.,TRBV19,.,TRBJ2-6,CASSSRGANVLTF,TGTGCCAGTAGTTCAAGGGGGGCCAACGTCCTGACTTTC
.,TRBV6-5,TRBD1,TRBJ1-1,CASSSEGANTEAFF,TGTGCCAGCAGTTCGGAGGGGGCGAACACTGAAGCTTTCTTT
.,TRBV7-3,.,TRBJ2-1,CASSLGLRNEQFF,TGTGCCAGCAGCTTAGGACTACGGAATGAGCAGTTCTTC
few,TRBV7-2,.,TRBJ1-5,CASSISRLTNQPQHF,TGTGCCAGCAGCATCTCACGACTCACAAATCAGCCCCAGCATTTT
.,TRBV9,.,TRBJ1-2,CASSEGGMALRGYTF,TGTGCCAGCAGCGAGGGAGGGATGGCCCTTCGGGGCTACACCTTC
.,TRBV5-4,TRBD1,TRBJ2-4,CASKSDRVGNIQYF,TGTGCCAGCAAATCCGACAGGGTAGGAAACATTCAGTACTTC
.,TRBV5-1,.,TRBJ1-3,CASSLDTGPTGNTIYF,TGCGCCAGCAGCTTGGACACCGGGCCTACTGGAAACACCATATATTTT
once,TRBV5-5,.,TRBJ1-2,CASSSTGLYGYTF,TGTGCCAGCAGCTCTACAGGGTTATATGGCTACACCTTC
few,TRBV3-1/TRBV3-2,.,TRBJ2-3,CASQAGPSSTDTQYF,TGTGCCAGTCAAGCCGGGCCCTCAAGCACAGATACGCAGTATTTT
.,TRBV5-4,.,TRBJ2-4,CASTTGGGANIQYF,TGTGCCAGCACCACGGGGGGCGGTGCTAACATTCAGTACTTC
.,TRBV12-2,.,TRBJ2-1,CASRSSTLCSYNEQFF,TGTGCAAGTCGCTCATCTACGTTATGCTCCTACAATGAGCAGTTCTTC
.,TRBV12-3/TRBV12-4,.,TRBJ1-2,CASSSSRYGYTF,TGTGCCAGCAGTTCCAGTCGCTATGGCTACACCTTC
once,TRBV27,.,TRBJ1-2,CASSLSGEWINYGYTF,TGTGCCAGCAGTTTATCTGGGGAATGGATCAACTATGGCTACACCTTC
.,TRBV5-5,TRBD1,TRBJ2-5,CASRLDRAGETQYF,TGTGCCAGCAGACTTGACAGGGCCGGAGAGACCCAGTACTTC
medium-sized,TRBV7-3,.,TRBJ1-1,CASSLDGLEAFF,TGTGCCAGCAGCCTGGACGGCCTTGAAGCTTTCTTT
.,TRBV11-3,.,TRBJ2-7,CASSPTISYEQYF,TGTGCCAGCAGCCCGACTATCTCCTACGAGCAGTACTTC
.,TRBV5-1,TRBD1,TRBJ2-7,CASSRWTGEEQYF,TGCGCCAGCAGCCGCTGGACAGGGGAGGAGCAGTACTTC
.,TRBV6-5,.,TRBJ1-4,CASSLTGFGEKLFF,TGTGCCAGCAGCCTGACAGGCTTTGGAGAAAAACTGTTTTTT
.,TRBV19,.,TRBJ1-2,CASSIGYGGYTF,TGTGCCAGTAGTATTGGGTATGGTGGCTACACCTTC
.,TRBV30,.,TRBJ2-5,CAWSVGLSQETQYF,TGTGCCTGGAGTGTGGGACTCTCTCAAGAGACCCAGTACTTC
.,TRBV6-7,TRBD1,TRBJ1-5,CASSYGGDRGKGNQPQHF,TGTGCCAGCAGTTACGGCGGGGACAGGGGGAAAGGCAATCAGCCCCAGCATTTT
.,TRBV3-1/TRBV3-2,.,TRBJ1-3,CASSQELGNTIYF,TGTGCCAGCAGCCAAGAGTTGGGAAACACCATATATTTT
.,TRBV27,.,TRBJ2-7,CASSHRRGSYEQYF,TGTGCCAGCAGTCACCGCAGGGGTTCCTACGAGCAGTACTTC
.,TRBV9,.,TRBJ1-5,CASSVEGGPQHF,TGTGCCAGCAGCGTAGAGGGGGGGCCCCAGCATTTT
.,TRBV9,TRBD1,TRBJ1-2,CASSKTGTGSYGYTF,TGTGCCAGCAGCAAGACCGGGACAGGGTCATATGGCTACACCTTC
.,TRBV25-1,.,TRBJ1-3,CASSVSPGSPGGNTIYF,TGTGCCAGCAGTGTTAGTCCCGGGTCTCCGGGTGGAAACACCATATATTTT
.,TRBV13,.,TRBJ1-5,CASIPKAGRLPLNQPQHF,TGTGCCAGCATCCCAAAGGCAGGGCGTCTGCCGTTAAATCAGCCCCAGCATTTT
.,TRBV6-5,TRBD2,TRBJ2-1,CASSYGTSGSWLF,TGTGCCAGCAGCTACGGAACTAGCGGGAGTTGGCTCTTC
.,TRBV11-2,.,TRBJ2-5,CASSPNSNQETQYF,TGTGCCAGCAGCCCGAACTCCAACCAAGAGACCCAGTACTTC
.,TRBV9,TRBD1,TRBJ1-2,CASSFYVTGHGYGYTF,TGTGCCAGCAGCTTTTATGTGACAGGGCACGGCTATGGCTACACCTTC
.,TRBV5-1,.,TRBJ1-3,CASSLTGTLYSGNTIYF,TGCGCCAGCAGCTTAACCGGGACCCTTTACTCTGGAAACACCATATATTTT
.,TRBV7-2,.,TRBJ1-6,CASSLSLGISYNSPLHF,TGTGCCAGCAGCCTCTCCCTAGGGATCTCGTATAATTCACCCCTCCACTTT
.,TRBV6-5,.,TRBJ1-1,CASRNSTRPNTEAFF,TGTGCCAGCAGAAACAGTACCCGGCCGAACACTGAAGCTTTCTTT
.,TRBV27,.,TRBJ1-1,CASSQDGRRNTEAFF,TGTGCCAGCAGTCAAGACGGACGGCGAAACACTGAAGCTTTCTTT
once,TRBV5-4,.,TRBJ1-1,CASSLALVGIDTEAFF,TGTGCCAGCAGCTTGGCCTTAGTAGGGATTGACACTGAAGCTTTCTTT
.,TRBV10-3,TRBD2,TRBJ2-5,CAIRPTSGETQYF,TGTGCCATCAGGCCCACTAGCGGAGAGACCCAGTACTTC
.,TRBV2,.,TRBJ1-5,CASRGGNQPQHF,TGTGCCAGCAGAGGGGGGAATCAGCCCCAGCATTTT
.,TRBV10-3,TRBD1,TRBJ2-4,CAISESSGGAKNIQYF,TGTGCCATCAGTGAGTCTTCAGGGGGTGCCAAAAACATTCAGTACTTC
once,TRBV12-3/TRBV12-4,.,TRBJ1-1,CASRSYRDTEAFF,TGTGCCAGCAGATCCTACCGGGACACTGAAGCTTTCTTT
few,TRBV7-2,.,TRBJ2-1,CASSQRNEQFF,TGTGCCAGCAGCCAGCGGAATGAGCAGTTCTTC
.,TRBV12-3/TRBV12-4,.,TRBJ2-7,CASSLGRGYEQYF,TGTGCCAGCAGTTTAGGCAGGGGCTACGAGCAGTACTTC
.,TRBV5-1,.,TRBJ2-2,CASSLARVGAGELFF,TGCGCCAGCAGCTTGGCCAGGGTAGGGGCCGGGGAGCTGTTTTTT
.,TRBV7-2,.,TRBJ2-1,CASSQQWVEQFF,TGTGCCAGCAGCCAACAATGGGTTGAGCAGTTCTTC
.,TRBV5-5,.,TRBJ1-6,CASSYWPPTAIYHSPLHF,TGTGCCAGCAGCTATTGGCCCCCCACGGCGATTTATCATTCACCCCTCCACTTT